Detailed here is one T cell receptor (beta chain). Antigen specificity is unknown. The entry originates in a study of cytomegalovirus exposure and HLA in healthy donors. Study in general: In a previous analysis, 95 million to 130 million unique TCR beta sequences were found from about 179 million T cells. An early data release held approximately 80 million unique TCRs from HLA-typed donors.

Germline assignment: CDR1 MGHRA and CDR2 YSYEKL. The CDR3 extends over 18 amino acids. Trimming at V came to 1 base and at J to 2 bases, leaving 5 bases not matched to a gene. Study conclusions and caveats: Later on, an analysis found that several of the most significant clusters appeared to be linked to common viral pathogens, which included parvovirus B19.

PCR employed 60 Vbeta and 13 Jbeta primers. Repertoires were generated with immunoSEQ multiplex PCR, while TCRdb's copy carries only in-frame clones and drops some. The table has under 150,000 clones, around 82% seen once. The sample consisted of PBMCs. This TCR was recovered from a boy younger than 18 in good health and CMV-seronegative. V gene TRBV4-1 combines with J gene TRBJ2-3, with TRBD2 identical over 14 bases. CDR3 in amino acids: CASSQAGTSGGATDTQYF. The CDR3 DNA sequence: TGCGCCAGCAGCCAAGCAGGGACTAGCGGGGGTGCCACAGATACGCAGTATTTT.